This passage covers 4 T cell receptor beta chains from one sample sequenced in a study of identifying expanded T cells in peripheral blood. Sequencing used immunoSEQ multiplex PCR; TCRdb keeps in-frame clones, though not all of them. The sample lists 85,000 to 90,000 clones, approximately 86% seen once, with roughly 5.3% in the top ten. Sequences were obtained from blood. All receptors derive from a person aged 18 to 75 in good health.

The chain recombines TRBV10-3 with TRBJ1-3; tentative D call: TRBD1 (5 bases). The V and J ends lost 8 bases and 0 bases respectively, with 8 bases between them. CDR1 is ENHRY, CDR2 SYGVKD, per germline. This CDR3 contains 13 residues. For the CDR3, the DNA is TGTGCCATCGGTAGGGGCTCTGGAAACACCATATATTTT. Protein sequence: CAIGRGSGNTIYF.

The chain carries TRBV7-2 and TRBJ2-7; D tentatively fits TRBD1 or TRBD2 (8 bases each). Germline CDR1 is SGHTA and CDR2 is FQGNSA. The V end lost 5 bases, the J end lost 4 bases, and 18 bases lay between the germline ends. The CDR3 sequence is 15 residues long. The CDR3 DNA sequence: TGTGCCAGCAGCCCCGGGGGGGGACAGGTTTACGAGCAGTACTTC. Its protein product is CASSPGGGQVYEQYF.

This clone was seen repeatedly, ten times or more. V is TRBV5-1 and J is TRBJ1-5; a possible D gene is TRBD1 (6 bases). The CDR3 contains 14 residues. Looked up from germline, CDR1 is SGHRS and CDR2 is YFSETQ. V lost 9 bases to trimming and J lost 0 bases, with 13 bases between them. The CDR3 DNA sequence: TGCGCCACCAAGGACAGTTGTAGCAATCAGCCCCAGCATTTT. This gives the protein CATKDSCSNQPQHF.

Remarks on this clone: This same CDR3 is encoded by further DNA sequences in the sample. The CDR3 is CASSLGQGLNTEAFF. CDR3 in DNA: TGTGCCAGCAGCTTAGGACAGGGGCTGAACACTGAAGCTTTCTTT. The chain combines TRBV7-8 with TRBJ1-1; TRBD1 agrees at 8 bases. The V and J ends lost 1 base and 0 bases, in that order; junction bases with no gene match: 1. CDR3 size: 15 residues. Looked up from germline, CDR1 is SGHVS and CDR2 is FQNEAQ.